The next 31 T cell receptor beta chains were all read from a single sample in a study of shared clonotypes between healthy human individuals. The table came from immunoSEQ multiplex PCR; TCRdb's copy has only in-frame clones and leaves some out. The table has 2 million to 2.5 million clones, approximately 93% seen once. Sequencing was done on a sample of naive CD4+ T cells from PBMCs. Regarding subset: CD45RA+ positively selected. These receptors were taken from a man aged 18 to 29 in good health. Some clones in this sample may be carry-over from other donors' samples.

V is TRBV28 and J is TRBJ2-5, with D tentatively TRBD2 (5 bases). V was trimmed by 4 bases and J by 3 bases, leaving 18 bases between them. Germline V lookup: CDR1 MDHEN, CDR2 SYDVKM. The length of the CDR3 is 16 residues. In DNA form, the CDR3 reads TGTGCCAGCAGTTCTACACTAGTTGATGGGGAAGAGACCCAGTACTTC. It is translated as CASSSTLVDGEETQYF.

V gene TRBV11-2 combines with J gene TRBJ2-1; D could derive from TRBD1 or TRBD2 (5 bases each). The CDR3 has 19 amino acids. Germline V CDR1 and CDR2: SGHAT, FQNNGV. Between the trimmed V and J ends, which lost 4 bases and 0 bases, there was a span of 22 bases. The CDR3 sequence: CASSSLRGDSLSSYNEQFF. In DNA, the CDR3 is TGTGCCAGCAGCTCGTTGAGGGGCGACAGTTTGAGCTCCTACAATGAGCAGTTCTTC.

This clone was counted once. This rearrangement joins TRBV6-1 to TRBJ2-2, with TRBD1 identical over 9 bases. J was trimmed by 4 bases and V by 11 bases; bases with no gene match: 11. Germline V lookup: CDR1 MNHNS, CDR2 SASEGT. The CDR3 extends over 15 amino acids. This CDR3 is CAGARDREGTGELFF. The CDR3 DNA reads as TGTGCCGGGGCCCGGGACAGGGAGGGCACCGGGGAGCTGTTTTTT.

This rearrangement joins TRBV9 to TRBJ2-7, with D tentatively TRBD1 (6 bases). The ends were cut back, 4 bases at V and 1 base at J, with 18 bases in the middle. Germline-derived CDR1 and CDR2 are SGDLS and YYNGEE. The CDR3 has 16 residues. In nucleotides, the CDR3 is TGTGCCAGCAGCCCCCGGGGAAGGGGGACATCCTACGAGCAGTACTTC. Translated, it gives CASSPRGRGTSYEQYF.

This clone was observed a single time. V usage is TRBV18 and J usage is TRBJ2-5, with 7 positions matching TRBD2. The V gene's germline CDR1 is KGHSH and CDR2 LQKENI. The CDR3 contains 14 residues. V was pared by 3 bases and J by 7 bases, with 8 bases of the junction left unmatched. Written as DNA, the CDR3 is TGTGCCAGCTCACCGCCCGGGAGGTTAGGGACCCAGTACTTC. It codes for CASSPPGRLGTQYF.

The rearrangement uses TRBV7-2 and TRBJ2-5, with D possibly TRBD1 on 7 matching bases. The length of the CDR3 is 15 residues. The germline CDR1 and CDR2 sequences are SGHTA and FQGNSA. Trimming cost V 4 bases and J 5 bases, with 17 bases left between them. CDR3 sequence reads: CASSSGQPGVETQYF. CDR3 nucleotides: TGTGCCAGCAGCTCGGGACAGCCGGGAGTGGAGACCCAGTACTTC.

This clone has just a few counts. J is TRBJ1-2 and V is TRBV7-9; TRBD1 is a possible D gene (5 bases). There are 15 residues in the CDR3. The germline V and J ends were trimmed by 5 bases and 10 bases, with 23 bases remaining between them. Germline V gene sequence: CDR1 SEHNR, CDR2 FQNEAQ (reference sequence). CDR3 amino acids: CASSPQGGTSSAYTF. The CDR3 nucleotides are TGTGCCAGCAGCCCCCAGGGCGGGACCTCCTCCGCCTACACCTTC.

The CDR3, as DNA: TGTGCCACCAGCCAACAGGGGGCATCTTCCGGGGAGCTGTTTTTT. Encoded protein: CATSQQGASSGELFF. The chain is built from TRBV15 and TRBJ2-2, with TRBD1 matching 9 bases. The germline CDR1 and CDR2 sequences are LNHNV and YYDKDF (reference sequence). The V and J ends lost 5 bases and 6 bases, in that order; junction bases with no gene match: 7. The CDR3 spans 15 residues.

The V gene is TRBV28, the J gene TRBJ1-1; 7 positions match TRBD1. This CDR3 is built from 15 residues. From germline, CDR1 is MDHEN and CDR2 SYDVKM. J lost 0 bases, V lost 2 bases, and 3 bases had no gene match. CDR3 sequence reads: CASSLGDRLNTEAFF. The CDR3, as DNA: TGTGCCAGCAGTTTAGGGGACAGACTGAACACTGAAGCTTTCTTT.

The genes are TRBV18 and TRBJ2-7; D might be TRBD1 (5 bases). Trimming took 3 bases from V and 4 from J, leaving 13 bases between them. From germline, CDR1 is KGHSH and CDR2 LQKENI. The CDR3 is 14 residues long. The CDR3 DNA reads as TGTGCCAGCTCACCTGCAGGGCTAGGGTACGAGCAGTACTTC. This codes for CASSPAGLGYEQYF.

The CDR3 loop reads CSAPGRGTQYF. CDR3 coding DNA: TGCAGTGCACCCGGACGGGGTACGCAGTATTTT. The J gene is TRBJ2-3, the V gene TRBV20-1, with D tentatively TRBD2 (5 bases). This CDR3 has 11 amino acids. Trimming took 6 bases from V and 8 from J, leaving 12 bases between them. The germline CDR1 and CDR2 sequences are DFQATT and SNEGSKA (reference sequence).

The chain is built from TRBV10-3 and TRBJ2-7; D possibly matches TRBD1 or TRBD2 (6 bases each). V was pared by 10 bases and J by 1 base, with 14 bases between. Germline lookup yields CDR1 ENHRY and CDR2 SYGVKD. This CDR3 comprises 13 residues. CDR3 DNA sequence: TGTGCCACGCACAGGGACTTGTCCTACGAGCAGTACTTC. Translating gives CATHRDLSYEQYF.

In regard to this clone: Other DNA sequences in this specimen translate into the identical CDR3. The rearrangement uses TRBV27 and TRBJ2-7, with TRBD1 matching 7 bases. J lost 0 bases, V lost 5 bases, and 4 bases had no gene match. Germline loops: CDR1 MNHEY, CDR2 SMNVEV (reference sequence). The CDR3 totals 14 residues. CDR3 nucleotide sequence: TGTGCCAGCAGTAGAAGGGACAGCTCCTACGAGCAGTACTTC. Its translation is CASSRRDSSYEQYF.

Turning to this clone: The junction departs from germline at one end; a sequencing error may be responsible. V and J are TRBV2 and TRBJ2-1; D is uncertain. CDR1 and CDR2 from the germline V gene are SNHLY and FYNNEI. This CDR3 comprises 14 residues. The CDR3 sequence: CASREASSYNEQFF. In nucleotides, the CDR3 is TGTGCCAGCAGAGAAGCCAGCTCCTACAATGAGCAGTTCTTC.

V usage is TRBV4-1 and J usage is TRBJ1-2; the D gene is possibly TRBD1 (5 bases). Trimming removed 1 base from V and 12 bases from J, with 18 bases in between. This CDR3 region has 14 residues. The germline V gene encodes CDR1 MGHRA and CDR2 YSYEKL. CDR3 loop: CASSQVSDSSLNTF. As DNA, the CDR3 is TGCGCCAGCAGCCAAGTCTCCGACAGCTCCCTGAACACCTTC.

This sequence joins TRBV27 and TRBJ2-2; D possibly corresponds to TRBD2 (5 bases). The CDR3 totals 15 residues. The germline CDR1 and CDR2 sequences are MNHEY and SMNVEV (reference sequence). V gave up 8 bases and J gave up 1 base, with 14 bases separating them. CDR3: CASPETGKNTGELFF. The CDR3 DNA reads as TGTGCCAGCCCCGAGACCGGGAAGAACACCGGGGAGCTGTTTTTT.

The sample holds one count of this clone. V usage is TRBV28 and J usage is TRBJ2-7; the D gene is possibly TRBD2 (6 bases). Trimming shortened V by 3 bases and J by 6 bases, and 15 bases separated the two germline ends. Germline assignment: CDR1 MDHEN and CDR2 SYDVKM. The CDR3 totals 14 residues. The CDR3 spells CASSFVEGPSEQYF. CDR3 nucleotides: TGTGCCAGCAGTTTCGTGGAGGGTCCCTCCGAGCAGTACTTC.

The DNA for the CDR3 is TGTGCCAGCTATCCAGGGGGCACTAATGAAAAACTGTTTTTT. It yields the protein CASYPGGTNEKLFF. The chain has TRBV19 and TRBJ1-4, with 8 bases fitting TRBD1. Germline trimming cut 9 bases from V and 2 bases from J; bases unmatched to any gene: 5. The CDR3 has 14 residues. The germline gives CDR1 LNHDA, CDR2 SQIVND (reference sequence).

CDR3 coding DNA: TGTGCCAGCAGCGCCAGGGGGACAGGGAGGAGCAATCAGCCCCAGCATTTT. As protein: CASSARGTGRSNQPQHF. The gene calls are TRBV9 and TRBJ1-5; 9 nucleotides match TRBD1. The CDR3 sequence is 17 residues long. CDR1 is SGDLS and CDR2 is YYNGEE in the germline V gene. V gave up 3 bases and J gave up 1 base; unmatched junction bases: 8. Full variable domain (outside the CDR3, taken from reference TRBV9 and TRBJ1-5): DSGVTQTPKHLITATGQRVTLRCSPRSGDLSVYWYQQSLDQGLQFLIQYYNGEERAKGNILERFSAQQFPDLHSELNLSSLELGDSALYFCASSARGTGRSNQPQHFGDGTRLSIL.

The CDR3 reads CASSIGGGVVNTIYF. DNA of the CDR3: TGTGCCAGTAGTATAGGAGGAGGAGTCGTAAACACCATATATTTT. The rearrangement uses TRBV19 and TRBJ1-3; D call uncertain. Germline CDR1 reads LNHDA; CDR2 reads SQIVND (reference sequence). This CDR3 comprises 15 residues. With 1 base removed from V and 6 bases from J, the gap between germline ends came to 13 bases.

The V and J genes are TRBV11-3 and TRBJ2-1; TRBD2 aligns across 14 bases. After removal of 5 bases from V and 9 bases from J, the junction contained 9 bases not matched to a gene. Germline V lookup: CDR1 SGHNT, CDR2 YENEEA. The CDR3 is 16 residues long. CDR3 amino acids: CASSETGTSGSLEQFF. The DNA of the CDR3 is TGTGCCAGCAGCGAAACCGGGACTAGCGGGAGTCTTGAGCAGTTCTTC. The full variable domain, its missing parts supplied by reference TRBV11-3 and TRBJ2-1, is EAGVVQSPRYKIIEKKQPVAFWCNPISGHNTLYWYLQNLGQGPELLIRYENEEAVDDSQLPKDRFSAERLKGVDSTLKIQPAELGDSAVYLCASSETGTSGSLEQFFGPGTRLTVL.

This clone came up once. V and J are TRBV5-1 and TRBJ2-1; the D gene is possibly TRBD1 (5 bases). This CDR3 has 12 residues. Per germline, CDR1 SGHRS and CDR2 YFSETQ. V was pared by 0 bases and J by 10 bases, with 8 bases between. The DNA for the CDR3 is TGCGCCAGCAGCTTGGACAGGCGCGAGCAGTTCTTC. Translated: CASSLDRREQFF.

This chain joins TRBV7-2 and TRBJ1-2; D remains unclear. There are 16 residues in the CDR3. V was pared by 5 bases and J by 4 bases, with 20 bases between. Germline CDR1 is SGHTA and CDR2 is FQGNSA. The CDR3 DNA reads TGTGCCAGCAGCATCCCCCGGGAGCTGTTCGGCTATGGCTACACCTTC. Its translation: CASSIPRELFGYGYTF.

The chain recombines TRBV25-1 with TRBJ1-2; D unclear. Germline assignment: CDR1 MGHDK and CDR2 SYGVNS. V shed 2 bases and J shed 3 bases, with 7 bases lying between them. The CDR3 contains 13 residues. CDR3 sequence: CASSEGRHYGYTF. The CDR3 bases are TGTGCCAGCAGTGAAGGGCGCCACTATGGCTACACCTTC.

This chain links TRBV2 with TRBJ2-5, with 8 bases matching TRBD1. The CDR3 length is 14 residues. Germline lookup yields CDR1 SNHLY and CDR2 FYNNEI. J was trimmed by 4 bases and V by 8 bases; bases with no gene match: 9. CDR3 bases: TGTGCCAGCGTCTCGGACAGGGTCCCAGAGACCCAGTACTTC. This codes for CASVSDRVPETQYF. The complete variable domain, with remaining parts taken from reference TRBV2 and TRBJ2-5, reads EPEVTQTPSHQVTQMGQEVILRCVPISNHLYFYWYRQILGQKVEFLVSFYNNEISEKSEIFDDQFSVERPDGSNFTLKIRSTKLEDSAMYFCASVSDRVPETQYFGPGTRLLVL.

This chain links TRBV27 with TRBJ2-3; TRBD1 matches 8 bases. The CDR3 covers 16 residues. CDR1 and CDR2 from the germline V gene are MNHEY and SMNVEV (reference sequence). The ends lost 3 bases at V and 2 bases at J; junction bases unmatched: 7. CDR3: CASSFQGALSTDTQYF. CDR3 nucleotide sequence: TGTGCCAGCAGTTTTCAGGGGGCCCTATCCACAGATACGCAGTATTTT.

The V and J genes are TRBV10-1 and TRBJ1-1, with a weak D call TRBD1 (5 bases). Germline V lookup: CDR1 WNHNN, CDR2 SYGVQD (reference sequence). This CDR3 has 14 residues. V lost 0 bases, J lost 3 bases, and 8 bases lay in between. The CDR3 here is CASSESGTYTEAFF. The CDR3 DNA is TGCGCCAGCAGTGAGTCGGGGACCTACACTGAAGCTTTCTTT.

The rearrangement joins TRBV7-9 to TRBJ1-4, with 11 bases fitting TRBD1. Germline-derived CDR1 and CDR2 are SEHNR and FQNEAQ (reference sequence). V shed 1 base, J shed 2 bases, and the junction held 3 bases outside the gene matches. The CDR3 runs 17 residues. Written as DNA, the CDR3 is TGTGCCAGCAGCTTAGGGACAGGGGGCGGCACTAATGAAAAACTGTTTTTT. Encoded protein: CASSLGTGGGTNEKLFF.

The genes are TRBV28 and TRBJ2-7, with D tentatively TRBD1 (5 bases). V lost 6 bases, J lost 0 bases, and 12 bases lay in between. CDR3 size: 14 residues. Germline values: CDR1 MDHEN, CDR2 SYDVKM. Written as DNA, the CDR3 is TGTGCCAGCAGAACCCAACAGGTCTCCTACGAGCAGTACTTC. It translates to CASRTQQVSYEQYF.

This chain joins TRBV28 and TRBJ2-1, with a weak D call TRBD1 (6 bases). Germline V lookup: CDR1 MDHEN, CDR2 SYDVKM. This CDR3 spans 16 amino acids. Trimming shortened V by 3 bases and J by 7 bases, and 19 bases separated the two germline ends. The CDR3 nucleotides are TGTGCCAGCAGTTTCTCAGGGGCCTTAAAAAAGAATGAGCAGTTCTTC. This encodes CASSFSGALKKNEQFF.

The chain joins TRBV7-2 to TRBJ1-5; the match to TRBD1 covers 7 bases. The CDR3 runs to 15 residues. Trimming removed 4 bases from V and 4 bases from J; junction bases left unmatched: 7. The germline gives CDR1 SGHTA, CDR2 FQGNSA. CDR3 amino acids: CASSSGGGRNQPQHF. The CDR3 nucleotides are TGTGCCAGCAGCTCAGGGGGGGGACGGAATCAGCCCCAGCATTTT. The complete variable domain, with remaining parts taken from reference TRBV7-2 and TRBJ1-5, reads GAGVSQSPSNKVTEKGKDVELRCDPISGHTALYWYRQSLGQGLEFLIYFQGNSAPDKSGLPSDRFSAERTGGSVSTLTIQRTQQEDSAVYLCASSSGGGRNQPQHFGDGTRLSIL.